The clone carrying this T cell receptor (beta chain) occurred many times. The antigen remains unidentified. The sample originates from a study of T cells in Graves' hyperthyroidism and ophthalmopathy. Points from the study as a whole: Model output signaled ophthalmopathy a median roughly 6 months ahead of onset. Separating ophthalmopathy from stable hyperthyroidism was achieved by a 13 V-J model.

Regions amplified from RNA transcripts were the TCR beta CDR3 regions. In the first-round RT-PCR of the TCR CDR3, the HTBI primer set was used. MiXCR, applied by TCRdb to the multiplex PCR reads, yields one record per CDR3 protein. The sample records over 500,000 distinct CDR3 sequences, approximately 14% being singletons. CDR1 GTSNPN and CDR2 SVGIG come from the germline V gene (reference sequence). V shed 3 bases and J shed 0 bases, with 8 bases lying between them. This CDR3 region has 13 residues. Sequencing input: blood. The chain has TRBV30 and TRBJ1-1; no firm D call. The receptor was isolated from a woman between 40 and 50 years old with Graves' hyperthyroidism. DNA for the CDR3: TGTGCCTGGAGGGATCAGTTGAACACTGAAGCTTTCTTT. Encoded protein: CAWRDQLNTEAFF.